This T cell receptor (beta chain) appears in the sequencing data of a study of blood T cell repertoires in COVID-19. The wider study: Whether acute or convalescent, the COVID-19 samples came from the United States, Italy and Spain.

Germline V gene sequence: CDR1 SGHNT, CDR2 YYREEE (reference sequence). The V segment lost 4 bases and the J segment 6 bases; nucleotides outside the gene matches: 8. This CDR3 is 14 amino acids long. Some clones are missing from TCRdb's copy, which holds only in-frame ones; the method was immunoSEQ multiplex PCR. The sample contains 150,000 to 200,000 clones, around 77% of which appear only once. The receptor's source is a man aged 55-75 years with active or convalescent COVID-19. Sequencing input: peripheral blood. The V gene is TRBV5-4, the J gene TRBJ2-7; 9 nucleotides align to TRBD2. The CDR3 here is CASSLRGGGSEQYF. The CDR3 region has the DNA TGTGCCAGCAGCCTGCGCGGGGGGGGCTCCGAGCAGTACTTC. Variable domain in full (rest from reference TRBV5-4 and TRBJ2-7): ETGVTQSPTHLIKTRGQQVTLRCSSQSGHNTVSWYQQALGQGPQFIFQYYREEENGRGNFPPRFSGLQFPNYSSELNVNALELDDSALYLCASSLRGGGSEQYFGPGTRLTVT.